This is a list of T cell receptor beta chains from one sample in a study of T cell responses to AZD1222 COVID-19 vaccine. The repertoire was sequenced with immunoSEQ multiplex PCR; TCRdb's copy has only in-frame clones and lacks some. The top ten clones hold 0.85% to 1.1% of a sample with about 170,000 clones, roughly 89% of them seen once. This sample comprised peripheral blood, obtained 28 days after the second AZD1222 dose. Source of these receptors: an adult who received the AZD1222 COVID-19 vaccine. CDR3s include the opening cysteine and the closing phenylalanine or tryptophan. The D gene is left open where the match is weak. Only some rows state a clone size, as once, few, many or a class for expanded clones.

D	size	V	J	CDR3	DNA
-	-	TRBV11-2	TRBJ2-7	CASSSQATYEQYF	TGTGCCAGCAGCTCACAGGCAACCTACGAGCAGTACTTC
-	-	TRBV5-1	TRBJ2-5	CASSPGEAITQETQYF	TGCGCCAGCAGCCCTGGGGAGGCTATCACTCAAGAGACCCAGTACTTC
TRBD1	-	TRBV9	TRBJ2-1	CASSTQGAANGEQFF	TGTGCCAGCAGCACACAGGGGGCGGCCAACGGTGAGCAGTTCTTC
-	-	TRBV6-5	TRBJ1-2	CASSLGTERGYTF	TGTGCCAGCAGTTTAGGGACCGAGAGGGGCTACACCTTC
-	-	TRBV19	TRBJ1-1	CASSMSGDGTEAFF	TGTGCCAGTAGTATGAGCGGGGACGGGACTGAAGCTTTCTTT
-	-	TRBV6-1	TRBJ2-7	CASSESTLYEQYF	TGTGCCAGCAGTGAAAGCACCTTATACGAGCAGTACTTC
TRBD2	once	TRBV5-4	TRBJ2-1	CASSFGTRAYNEQFF	TGTGCCAGCAGCTTCGGGACTAGAGCCTACAATGAGCAGTTCTTC
-	-	TRBV9	TRBJ2-3	CASSVNPSGLSSDTQYF	TGTGCCAGCAGCGTAAACCCTTCGGGGCTCTCATCAGATACGCAGTATTTT
-	-	TRBV5-1	TRBJ1-2	CASSLGLDYGYTF	TGCGCCAGCAGCTTGGGGTTGGACTATGGCTACACCTTC
-	-	TRBV5-1	TRBJ1-5	CASSMDGSNQPQHF	TGCGCCAGCAGCATGGACGGATCCAATCAGCCCCAGCATTTT
-	-	TRBV7-2	TRBJ2-7	CASRTAGASYEQYF	TGTGCCAGCAGGACCGCAGGGGCCTCCTACGAGCAGTACTTC
-	once	TRBV7-2	TRBJ1-5	CASSLGLSFNQPQHF	TGTGCCAGCAGCTTAGGCTTGTCCTTCAATCAGCCCCAGCATTTT
TRBD1	-	TRBV18	TRBJ1-1	CASSPPWTGGDVGGAFF	TGTGCCAGCTCACCTCCTTGGACAGGGGGCGATGTTGGGGGAGCTTTCTTT
TRBD1	-	TRBV2	TRBJ1-1	CASSETGVGYTEAFF	TGTGCCAGCAGCGAAACAGGGGTCGGGTACACTGAAGCTTTCTTT
TRBD1	-	TRBV3-1/TRBV3-2	TRBJ2-7	CASSPGTGAAYEQYF	TGTGCCAGCAGCCCCGGGACAGGCGCAGCCTACGAGCAGTACTTC
-	-	TRBV5-6	TRBJ2-3	CASSLDDRRSTDTQYF	TGTGCCAGCAGCTTGGATGACAGGCGTAGCACAGATACGCAGTATTTT
-	-	TRBV4-1	TRBJ2-7	CASSQGGYEQYF	TGCGCCAGCAGCCAAGGGGGCTACGAGCAGTACTTC
-	-	TRBV6-5	TRBJ1-1	CASSYMGNMNTEAFF	TGTGCCAGCAGTTATATGGGGAACATGAACACTGAAGCTTTCTTT